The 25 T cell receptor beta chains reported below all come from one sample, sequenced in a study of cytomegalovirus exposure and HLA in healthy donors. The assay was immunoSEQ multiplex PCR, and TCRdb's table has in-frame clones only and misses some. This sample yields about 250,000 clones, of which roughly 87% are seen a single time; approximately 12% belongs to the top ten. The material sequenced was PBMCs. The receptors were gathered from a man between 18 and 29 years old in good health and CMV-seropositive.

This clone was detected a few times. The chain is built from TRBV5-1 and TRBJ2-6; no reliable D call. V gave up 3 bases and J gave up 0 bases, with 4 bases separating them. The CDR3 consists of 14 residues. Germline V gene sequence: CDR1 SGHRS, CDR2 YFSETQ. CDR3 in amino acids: CASSSVSGANVLTF. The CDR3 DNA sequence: TGCGCCAGCAGCTCAGTCTCTGGGGCCAACGTCCTGACTTTC.

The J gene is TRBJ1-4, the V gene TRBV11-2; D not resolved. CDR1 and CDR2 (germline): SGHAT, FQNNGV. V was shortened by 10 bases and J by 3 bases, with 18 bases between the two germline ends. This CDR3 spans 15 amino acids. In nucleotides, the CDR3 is TGTGCCACCGAGGAGGGTCCGGCCCCTAATGAAAAACTGTTTTTT. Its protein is CATEEGPAPNEKLFF. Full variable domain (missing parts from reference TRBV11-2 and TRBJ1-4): EAGVAQSPRYKIIEKRQSVAFWCNPISGHATLYWYQQILGQGPKLLIQFQNNGVVDDSQLPKDRFSAERLKGVDSTLKIQPAKLEDSAVYLCATEEGPAPNEKLFFGSGTQLSVL.

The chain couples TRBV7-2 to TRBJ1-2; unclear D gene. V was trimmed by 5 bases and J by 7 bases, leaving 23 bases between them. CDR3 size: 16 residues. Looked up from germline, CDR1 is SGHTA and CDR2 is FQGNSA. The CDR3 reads CASSPEVGVKIGGYTF. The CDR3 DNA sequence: TGTGCCAGCAGCCCCGAAGTCGGGGTAAAGATCGGTGGCTACACCTTC.

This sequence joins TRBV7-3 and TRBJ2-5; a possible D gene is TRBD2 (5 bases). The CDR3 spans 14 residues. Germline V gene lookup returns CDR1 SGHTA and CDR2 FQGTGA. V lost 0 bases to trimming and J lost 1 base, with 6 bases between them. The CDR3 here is CASSLTGSQETQYF. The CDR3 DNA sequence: TGTGCCAGCAGCTTAACGGGGAGCCAAGAGACCCAGTACTTC.

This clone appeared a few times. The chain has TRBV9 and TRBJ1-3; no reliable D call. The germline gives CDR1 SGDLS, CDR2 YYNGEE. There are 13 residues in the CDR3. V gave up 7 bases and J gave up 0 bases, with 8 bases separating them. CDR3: CASGRDSGNTIYF. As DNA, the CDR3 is TGTGCCAGCGGGAGGGACTCTGGAAACACCATATATTTT. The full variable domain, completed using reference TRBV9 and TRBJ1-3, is DSGVTQTPKHLITATGQRVTLRCSPRSGDLSVYWYQQSLDQGLQFLIQYYNGEERAKGNILERFSAQQFPDLHSELNLSSLELGDSALYFCASGRDSGNTIYFGEGSWLTVV.

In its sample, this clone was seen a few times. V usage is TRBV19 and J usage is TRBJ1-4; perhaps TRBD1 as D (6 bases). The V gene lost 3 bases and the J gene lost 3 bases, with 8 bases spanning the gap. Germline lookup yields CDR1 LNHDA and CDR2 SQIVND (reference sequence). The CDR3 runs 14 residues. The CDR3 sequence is CASSMGQPNEKLFF. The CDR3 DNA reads TGTGCCAGTAGTATGGGACAACCTAATGAAAAACTGTTTTTT. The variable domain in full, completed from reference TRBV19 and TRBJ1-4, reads DGGITQSPKYLFRKEGQNVTLSCEQNLNHDAMYWYRQDPGQGLRLIYYSQIVNDFQKGDIAEGYSVSREKKESFPLTVTSAQKNPTAFYLCASSMGQPNEKLFFGSGTQLSVL.

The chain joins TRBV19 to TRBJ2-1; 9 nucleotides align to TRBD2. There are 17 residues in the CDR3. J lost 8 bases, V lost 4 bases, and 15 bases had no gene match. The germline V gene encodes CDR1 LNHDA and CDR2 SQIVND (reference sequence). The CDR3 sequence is CASSTTRTSARGDEQFF. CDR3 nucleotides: TGTGCCAGTAGTACCACCCGGACTAGCGCTAGGGGGGATGAGCAGTTCTTC.

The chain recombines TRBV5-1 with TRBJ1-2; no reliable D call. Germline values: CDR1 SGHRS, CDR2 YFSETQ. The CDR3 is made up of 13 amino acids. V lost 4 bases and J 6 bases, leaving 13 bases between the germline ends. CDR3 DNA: TGCGCCAGCAGCCTGCAGGAGGAGAATGGCTACACCTTC. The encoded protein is CASSLQEENGYTF.

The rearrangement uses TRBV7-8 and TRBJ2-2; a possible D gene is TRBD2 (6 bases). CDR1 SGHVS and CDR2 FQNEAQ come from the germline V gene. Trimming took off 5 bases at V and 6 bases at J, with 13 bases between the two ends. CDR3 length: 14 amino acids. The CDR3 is CASSQAGGPGELFF. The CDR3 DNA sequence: TGTGCCAGCAGCCAGGCCGGGGGTCCCGGGGAGCTGTTTTTT.

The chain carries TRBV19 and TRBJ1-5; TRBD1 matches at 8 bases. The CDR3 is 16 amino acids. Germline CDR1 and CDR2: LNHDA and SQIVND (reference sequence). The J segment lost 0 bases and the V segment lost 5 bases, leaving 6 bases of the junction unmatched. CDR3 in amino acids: CASSSRTGNSNQPQHF. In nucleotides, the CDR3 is TGTGCCAGTAGTTCTAGGACAGGGAATAGCAATCAGCCCCAGCATTTT. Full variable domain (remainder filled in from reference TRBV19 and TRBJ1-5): DGGITQSPKYLFRKEGQNVTLSCEQNLNHDAMYWYRQDPGQGLRLIYYSQIVNDFQKGDIAEGYSVSREKKESFPLTVTSAQKNPTAFYLCASSSRTGNSNQPQHFGDGTRLSIL.

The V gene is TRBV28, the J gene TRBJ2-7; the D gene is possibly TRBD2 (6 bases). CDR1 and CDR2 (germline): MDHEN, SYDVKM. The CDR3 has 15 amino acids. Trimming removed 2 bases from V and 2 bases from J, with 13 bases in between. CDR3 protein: CASSLTGDLAYEQYF. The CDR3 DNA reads TGTGCCAGCAGTTTAACGGGAGACCTCGCCTACGAGCAGTACTTC.

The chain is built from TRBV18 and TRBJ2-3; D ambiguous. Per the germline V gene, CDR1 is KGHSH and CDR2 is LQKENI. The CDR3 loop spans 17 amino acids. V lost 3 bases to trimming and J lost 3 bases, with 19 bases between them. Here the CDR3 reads CASSPVGIATVTDTQYF. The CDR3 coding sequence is TGTGCCAGCTCACCGGTAGGGATAGCAACGGTTACAGATACGCAGTATTTT. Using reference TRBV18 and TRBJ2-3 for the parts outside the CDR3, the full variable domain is NAGVMQNPRHLVRRRGQEARLRCSPMKGHSHVYWYRQLPEEGLKFMVYLQKENIIDESGMPKERFSAEFPKEGPSILRIQQVVRGDSAAYFCASSPVGIATVTDTQYFGPGTRLTVL.

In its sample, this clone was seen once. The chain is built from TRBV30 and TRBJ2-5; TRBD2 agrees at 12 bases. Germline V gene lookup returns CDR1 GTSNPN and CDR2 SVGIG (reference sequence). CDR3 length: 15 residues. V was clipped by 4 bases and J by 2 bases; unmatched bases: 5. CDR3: CAWKASGRAQETQYF. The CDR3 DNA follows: TGTGCCTGGAAGGCTAGCGGGAGGGCACAAGAGACCCAGTACTTC.

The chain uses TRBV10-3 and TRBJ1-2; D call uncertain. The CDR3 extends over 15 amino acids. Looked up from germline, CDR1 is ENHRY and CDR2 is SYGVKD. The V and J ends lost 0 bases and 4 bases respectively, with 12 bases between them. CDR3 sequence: CAISESNPSVYGYTF. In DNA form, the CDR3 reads TGTGCCATCAGTGAGTCGAACCCTTCTGTCTATGGCTACACCTTC.

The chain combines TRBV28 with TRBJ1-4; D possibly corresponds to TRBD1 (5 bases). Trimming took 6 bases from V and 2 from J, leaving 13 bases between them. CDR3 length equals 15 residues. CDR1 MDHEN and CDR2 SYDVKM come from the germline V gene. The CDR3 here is CASRRGGGTNEKLFF. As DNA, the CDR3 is TGTGCCAGCAGACGGGGCGGGGGTACTAATGAAAAACTGTTTTTT.

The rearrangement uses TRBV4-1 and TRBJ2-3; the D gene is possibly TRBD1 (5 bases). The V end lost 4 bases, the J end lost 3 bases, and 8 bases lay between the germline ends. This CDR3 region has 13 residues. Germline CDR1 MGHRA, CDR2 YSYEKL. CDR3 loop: CASSLTETDTQYF. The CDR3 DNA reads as TGCGCCAGCAGCCTGACAGAGACAGATACGCAGTATTTT.

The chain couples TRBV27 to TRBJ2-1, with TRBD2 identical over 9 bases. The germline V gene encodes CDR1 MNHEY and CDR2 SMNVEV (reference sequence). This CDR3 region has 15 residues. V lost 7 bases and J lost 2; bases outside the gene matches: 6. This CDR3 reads CASNPGLATYNEQFF. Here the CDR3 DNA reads TGTGCCAGCAACCCGGGACTAGCCACCTACAATGAGCAGTTCTTC.

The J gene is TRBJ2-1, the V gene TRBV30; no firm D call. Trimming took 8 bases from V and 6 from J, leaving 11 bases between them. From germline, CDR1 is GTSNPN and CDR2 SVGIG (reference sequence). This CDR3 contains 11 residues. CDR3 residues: CAHLRLNEQFF. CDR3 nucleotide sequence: TGTGCCCACTTAAGGCTCAATGAGCAGTTCTTC. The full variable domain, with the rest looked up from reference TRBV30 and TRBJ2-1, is SQTIHQWPATLVQPVGSPLSLECTVEGTSNPNLYWYRQAAGRGLQLLFYSVGIGQISSEVPQNLSASRPQDRQFILSSKKLLLSDSGFYLCAHLRLNEQFFGPGTRLTVL.

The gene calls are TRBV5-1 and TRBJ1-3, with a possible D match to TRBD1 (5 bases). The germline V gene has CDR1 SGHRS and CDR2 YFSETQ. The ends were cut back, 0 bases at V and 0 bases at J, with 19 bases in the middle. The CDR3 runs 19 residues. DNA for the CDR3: TGCGCCAGCAGCTTGGCTCCGGGACTCACATCGAGCTCTGGAAACACCATATATTTT. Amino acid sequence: CASSLAPGLTSSSGNTIYF.

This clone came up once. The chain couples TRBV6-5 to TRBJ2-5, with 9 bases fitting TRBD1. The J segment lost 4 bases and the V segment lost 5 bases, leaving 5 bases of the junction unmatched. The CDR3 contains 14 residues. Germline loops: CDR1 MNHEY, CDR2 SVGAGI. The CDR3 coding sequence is TGTGCCAGCAGTGTACAGGGGGCCCGAGAGACCCAGTACTTC. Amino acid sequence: CASSVQGARETQYF.

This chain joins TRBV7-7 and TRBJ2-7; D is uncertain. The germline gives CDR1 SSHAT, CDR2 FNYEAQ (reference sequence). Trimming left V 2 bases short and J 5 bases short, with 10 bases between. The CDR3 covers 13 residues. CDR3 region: CASSLNRGNEQYF. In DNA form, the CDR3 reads TGTGCCAGCAGCTTAAATCGTGGAAACGAGCAGTACTTC.

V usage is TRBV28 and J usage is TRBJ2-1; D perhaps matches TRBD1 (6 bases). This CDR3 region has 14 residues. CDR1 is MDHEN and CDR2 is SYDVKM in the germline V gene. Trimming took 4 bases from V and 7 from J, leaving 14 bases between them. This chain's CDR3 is CASSSVPQGNEQFF. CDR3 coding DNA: TGTGCCAGCAGTTCCGTCCCACAGGGAAATGAGCAGTTCTTC.

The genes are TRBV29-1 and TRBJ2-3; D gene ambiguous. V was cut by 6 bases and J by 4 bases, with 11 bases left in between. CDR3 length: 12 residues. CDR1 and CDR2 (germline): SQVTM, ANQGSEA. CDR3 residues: CSVVTGADTQYF. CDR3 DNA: TGCAGCGTGGTTACTGGGGCAGATACGCAGTATTTT.

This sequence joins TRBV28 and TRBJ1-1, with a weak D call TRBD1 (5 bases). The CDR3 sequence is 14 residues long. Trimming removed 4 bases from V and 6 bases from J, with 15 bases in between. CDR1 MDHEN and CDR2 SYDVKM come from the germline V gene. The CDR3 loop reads CASSSPPGTAEAFF. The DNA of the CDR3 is TGTGCCAGCAGTTCCCCCCCGGGGACGGCTGAAGCTTTCTTT.

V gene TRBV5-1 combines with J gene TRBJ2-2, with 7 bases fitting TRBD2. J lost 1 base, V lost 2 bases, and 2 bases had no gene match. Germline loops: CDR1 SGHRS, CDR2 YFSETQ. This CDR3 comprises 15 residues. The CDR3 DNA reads TGCGCCAGCAGCTTTCCGGGAGGGAACACCGGGGAGCTGTTTTTT. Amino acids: CASSFPGGNTGELFF. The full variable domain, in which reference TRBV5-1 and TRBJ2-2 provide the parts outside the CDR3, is KAGVTQTPRYLIKTRGQQVTLSCSPISGHRSVSWYQQTPGQGLQFLFEYFSETQRNKGNFPGRFSGRQFSNSRSEMNVSTLELGDSALYLCASSFPGGNTGELFFGEGSRLTVL.